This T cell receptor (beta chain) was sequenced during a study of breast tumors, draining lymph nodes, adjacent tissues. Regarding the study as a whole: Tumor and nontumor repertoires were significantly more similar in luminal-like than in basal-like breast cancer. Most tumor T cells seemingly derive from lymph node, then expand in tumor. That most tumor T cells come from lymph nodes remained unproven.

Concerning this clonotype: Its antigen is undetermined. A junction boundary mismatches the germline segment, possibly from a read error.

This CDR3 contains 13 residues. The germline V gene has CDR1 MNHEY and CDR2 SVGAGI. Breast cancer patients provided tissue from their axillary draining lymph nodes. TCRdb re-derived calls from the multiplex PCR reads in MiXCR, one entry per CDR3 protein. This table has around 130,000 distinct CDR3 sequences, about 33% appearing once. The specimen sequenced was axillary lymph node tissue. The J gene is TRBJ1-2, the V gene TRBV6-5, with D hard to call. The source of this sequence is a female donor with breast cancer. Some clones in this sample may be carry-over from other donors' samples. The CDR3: CASSRGRAYGHTF. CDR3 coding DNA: TGTGCCAGCAGTCGCGGACGGGCCTATGGCCACACCTTC.